This T cell receptor (beta chain) was identified in a study of T cell repertoires in cytomegalovirus infection. Study overall: Indications of both CMV infection and matching HLA type were provided by public TCR beta signatures. Findings and caveats of the study: Cumulative frequency of public TCR beta families picked out carriers of CMV plus the relevant HLA. In two of eight donors, the top clonotype was HLA-C-restricted CMV-specific.

As regards this clonotype: Its antigen remains unidentified.

The germline V gene has CDR1 SGHAT and CDR2 FQNNGV. The CDR3 covers 16 residues. The junction had 9 bases not matched to a gene; V was cut back by 5 bases and J by 2 bases. MiXCR was run by TCRdb on the reads, yielding one entry per CDR3 protein. The table records some 400,000 distinct CDR3 sequences, 15% to 20% of them present only once. The TCR originated in a human donor in good health (CMV status not recorded). Some clones in this sample may be carry-over from other donors' samples. V is TRBV11-2 and J is TRBJ2-7; 10 bases agree with TRBD2. Sequenced material: PBMCs. The CDR3 region is CASSRGASGGPYEQYF. In DNA, the CDR3 is TGTGCCAGCAGCCGAGGGGCTAGCGGGGGCCCCTACGAGCAGTACTTC.